This entry lists 15 T cell receptor beta chains sequenced from one sample in a study of regulatory T cells in long-lasting Graves disease. CDR3 regions were amplified by Arm-PCR using iRepertoire HTBI primers to build TCR beta libraries. In TCRdb, the multiplex PCR reads were re-called with MiXCR into one record per CDR3 protein. The data contain about 430,000 distinct CDR3 sequences, roughly a fifth of them seen just once; the ten biggest clones take up more than 13%. Time point meaning: persistent/refractory GD, antithyroid drugs over 5 years with positive TRAb. RNA extracted from PBMCs served as the sequencing template. Material: peripheral blood mononuclear cells (PBMCs), obtained when the disease was refractory, from a patient treated with antithyroid drugs. Every receptor here comes from a female donor with Graves disease.

In its sample, this clonotype was seen a few times. V gene TRBV5-1 combines with J gene TRBJ1-1, with D possibly TRBD1 on 5 matching bases. Germline-derived CDR1 and CDR2 are SGHRS and YFSETQ. There are 15 residues in the CDR3. V lost 3 bases to trimming and J lost 3 bases, with 15 bases between them. The CDR3 DNA sequence: TGCGCCAGCAGCTCGACGGTTGGCAGGGACACTGAAGCTTTCTTT. This sequence encodes CASSSTVGRDTEAFF.

Worth noting for this clonotype: The junction does not match germline at one end; this may be a read error. The chain joins TRBV12-3 or TRBV12-4 to TRBJ2-7; D not resolved. The CDR3 is 15 amino acids. The CDR3 region is CVSKYDELSSYEQYF. In nucleotides, the CDR3 is TGTGTCAGCAAATACGACGAGCTGAGCTCCTACGAGCAGTACTTC.

This clonotype was counted many times. The chain couples TRBV28 to TRBJ1-2; 9 nucleotides match TRBD1. From germline, CDR1 is MDHEN and CDR2 SYDVKM. V shed 7 bases, J shed 8 bases, and the junction held 8 bases outside the gene matches. The CDR3 runs 13 residues. CDR3 sequence: CASTPGDRDGYTF. In DNA form, the CDR3 reads TGTGCCAGCACCCCAGGGGACAGGGACGGCTACACCTTC.

The V and J genes are TRBV6-4 and TRBJ2-2; 7 positions match TRBD1. V was pared by 6 bases and J by 7 bases, with 5 bases of the junction left unmatched. The CDR3 covers 13 residues. Germline-derived CDR1 and CDR2 are MRHNA and SNTAGT. The CDR3 here is CASRQTGLGELFF. CDR3 DNA sequence: TGTGCCAGCAGACAGACAGGGCTCGGGGAGCTGTTTTTT.

There are a few counts of this clonotype. The chain links TRBV25-1 to TRBJ2-7; 9 nucleotides match TRBD1. With V trimmed by 4 bases and J by 3 bases, 10 bases remained unmatched. CDR3 length: 16 residues. Germline CDR1 and CDR2: MGHDK and SYGVNS. The CDR3 DNA follows: TGTGCCAGCAGTGCTAGACGGACAGGGGTGAACTACGAGCAGTACTTC. As protein: CASSARRTGVNYEQYF.

This clonotype appeared a few times. The rearrangement links TRBV29-1 to TRBJ2-5, with unresolved D. The length of the CDR3 is 14 residues. The V end was cut by 6 bases, the J end by 0 bases, with 14 bases between. Germline values: CDR1 SQVTM, CDR2 ANQGSEA. The CDR3 is CSVTSTFYQETQYF. The CDR3 bases are TGCAGCGTGACTTCGACTTTTTACCAAGAGACCCAGTACTTC.

The rearrangement links TRBV2 to TRBJ1-3; no reliable D call. CDR1 and CDR2 from the germline V gene are SNHLY and FYNNEI. The V and J ends lost 6 bases and 8 bases respectively, with 8 bases between them. This CDR3 spans 11 amino acids. The CDR3 loop is CASSSRDTIYF. CDR3 in DNA: TGTGCCAGCAGCTCACGGGACACCATATATTTT.

This clonotype occurred many times. The chain couples TRBV29-1 to TRBJ2-5; 9 positions agree with TRBD2. CDR1 is SQVTM and CDR2 is ANQGSEA in the germline V gene. The CDR3 consists of 14 residues. Trimming took 4 bases from V and 9 from J; bases not matched to a gene: 12. CDR3 region: CSVVRREGILAQYF. CDR3 nucleotides: TGCAGCGTTGTTCGGCGGGAGGGGATACTCGCCCAGTACTTC.

This clonotype showed up just a few times. This chain joins TRBV5-4 and TRBJ2-5; perhaps D is TRBD1 or TRBD2 (6 bases each). V shed 6 bases and J shed 5 bases, with 14 bases lying between them. CDR3 length: 13 residues. The germline CDR1 and CDR2 sequences are SGHNT and YYREEE (reference sequence). CDR3 region: CASTSLGGETQYF. The CDR3 DNA is TGTGCCAGCACCTCCCTAGGGGGGGAGACCCAGTACTTC. Full variable domain (missing parts from reference TRBV5-4 and TRBJ2-5): ETGVTQSPTHLIKTRGQQVTLRCSSQSGHNTVSWYQQALGQGPQFIFQYYREEENGRGNFPPRFSGLQFPNYSSELNVNALELDDSALYLCASTSLGGETQYFGPGTRLLVL.

This clonotype was recorded at least ten times. The V call is TRBV10-3, the J call TRBJ1-4; 7 bases map to TRBD1. Germline assignment: CDR1 ENHRY and CDR2 SYGVKD. Trimming took 2 bases from V and 6 from J; bases not matched to a gene: 3. The CDR3 spans 14 residues. The CDR3 DNA is TGTGCCATCAGTGAGAGACAGGGTGATGAAAAACTGTTTTTT. Translating gives CAISERQGDEKLFF.

The chain has TRBV4-1 and TRBJ2-1; maybe TRBD2 (6 bases). Germline V gives CDR1 MGHRA, CDR2 YSYEKL. This CDR3 has 13 amino acids. V lost 4 bases, J lost 6 bases, and 10 bases lay in between. DNA for the CDR3: TGCGCCAGCAGCCCGTCACTAGCCAATGAGCAGTTCTTC. This codes for CASSPSLANEQFF.

This sequence joins TRBV19 and TRBJ2-6, with D uncertain. Deletions cut 3 bases from V and 2 bases from J, with 8 bases between. There are 15 residues in the CDR3. Germline V gives CDR1 LNHDA, CDR2 SQIVND (reference sequence). CDR3 region: CASSIPGPGANVLTF. DNA of the CDR3: TGTGCCAGTAGTATTCCTGGGCCTGGGGCCAACGTCCTGACTTTC.

This clonotype was seen ten or more times. The V gene is TRBV7-9, the J gene TRBJ1-1; unclear D gene. Trimming cost V 7 bases and J 2 bases, with 11 bases left between them. This CDR3 comprises 13 residues. Per germline, CDR1 SEHNR and CDR2 FQNEAQ (reference sequence). The CDR3 loop is CASIGPYNTEAFF. CDR3 bases: TGTGCCAGCATAGGGCCTTATAACACTGAAGCTTTCTTT.

This clonotype was observed a few times. The V call is TRBV5-1, the J call TRBJ2-5; D not resolved. Germline CDR1 SGHRS, CDR2 YFSETQ. CDR3 length: 15 amino acids. Trimming left V 1 base short and J 3 bases short, with 13 bases between. The CDR3 DNA is TGCGCCAGCAGCTTGAGTTCAAGAACAGAAGAGACCCAGTACTTC. It encodes CASSLSSRTEETQYF.

The CDR3 DNA reads TGCAGTGCAGGGACTCCTCCCAAACATTACGAGCAGTACTTC. Translating it yields CSAGTPPKHYEQYF. The chain joins TRBV20-1 to TRBJ2-7; tentatively, D is TRBD2 (6 bases). Deletions cut 6 bases from V and 4 bases from J, with 19 bases between. There are 14 residues in the CDR3. The germline V gene has CDR1 DFQATT and CDR2 SNEGSKA (reference sequence).